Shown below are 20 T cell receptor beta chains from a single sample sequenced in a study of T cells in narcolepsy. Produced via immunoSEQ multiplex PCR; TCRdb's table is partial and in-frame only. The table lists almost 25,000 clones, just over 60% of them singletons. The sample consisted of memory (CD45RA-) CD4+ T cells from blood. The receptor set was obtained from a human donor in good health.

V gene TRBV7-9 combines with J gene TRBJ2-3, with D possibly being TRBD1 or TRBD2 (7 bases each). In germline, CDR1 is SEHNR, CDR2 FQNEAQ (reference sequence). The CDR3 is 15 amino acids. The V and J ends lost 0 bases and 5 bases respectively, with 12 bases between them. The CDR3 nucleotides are TGTGCCAGCAGCTTAGCGGGAGGGGGCGGAGATACGCAGTATTTT. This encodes CASSLAGGGGDTQYF.

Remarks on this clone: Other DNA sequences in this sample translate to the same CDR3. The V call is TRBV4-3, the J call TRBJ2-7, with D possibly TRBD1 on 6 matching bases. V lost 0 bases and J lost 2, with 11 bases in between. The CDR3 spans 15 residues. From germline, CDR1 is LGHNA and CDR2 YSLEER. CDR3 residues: CASSQERDTPYEQYF. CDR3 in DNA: TGCGCCAGCAGCCAAGAAAGGGACACCCCCTACGAGCAGTACTTC.

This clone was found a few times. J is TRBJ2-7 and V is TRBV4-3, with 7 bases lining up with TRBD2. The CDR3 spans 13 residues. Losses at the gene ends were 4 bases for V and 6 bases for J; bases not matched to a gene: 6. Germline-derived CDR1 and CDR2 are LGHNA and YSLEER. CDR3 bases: TGCGCCAGCAGCCTCCTCGCTAGCGGCGAGCAGTACTTC. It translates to CASSLLASGEQYF.

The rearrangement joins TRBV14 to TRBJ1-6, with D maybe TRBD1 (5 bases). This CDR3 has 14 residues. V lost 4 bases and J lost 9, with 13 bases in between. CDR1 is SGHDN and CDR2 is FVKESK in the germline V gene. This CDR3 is CASSPAGQSSPLHF. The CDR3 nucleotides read TGTGCCAGCAGCCCCGCGGGGCAGAGTTCACCCCTCCACTTT.

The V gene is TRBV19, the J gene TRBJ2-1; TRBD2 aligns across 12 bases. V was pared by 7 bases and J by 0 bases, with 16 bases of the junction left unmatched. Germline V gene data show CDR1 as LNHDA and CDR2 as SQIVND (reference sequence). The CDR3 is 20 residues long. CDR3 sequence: CASKKWVTSGGQSSYNEQFF. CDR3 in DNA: TGTGCCAGTAAAAAATGGGTGACTAGCGGGGGCCAAAGCTCCTACAATGAGCAGTTCTTC.

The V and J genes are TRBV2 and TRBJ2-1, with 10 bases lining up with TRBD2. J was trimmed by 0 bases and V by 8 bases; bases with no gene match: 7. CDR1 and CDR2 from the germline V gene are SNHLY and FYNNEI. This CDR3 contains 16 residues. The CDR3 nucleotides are TGTGCCAGCGGAGATAGCGGGAGGAGCTCCTACAATGAGCAGTTCTTC. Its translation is CASGDSGRSSYNEQFF.

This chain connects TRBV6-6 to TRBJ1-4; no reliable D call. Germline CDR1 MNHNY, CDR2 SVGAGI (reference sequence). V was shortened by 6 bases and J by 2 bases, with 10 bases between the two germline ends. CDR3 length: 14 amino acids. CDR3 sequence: CASRPGGTNEKLFF. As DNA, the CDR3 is TGTGCCAGCAGGCCGGGTGGGACTAATGAAAAACTGTTTTTT.

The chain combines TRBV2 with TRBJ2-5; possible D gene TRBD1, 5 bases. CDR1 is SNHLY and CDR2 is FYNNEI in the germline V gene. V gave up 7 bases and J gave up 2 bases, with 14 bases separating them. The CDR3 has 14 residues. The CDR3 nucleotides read TGTGCCAGCAATCTTAAGGGGCCACAAGAGACCCAGTACTTC. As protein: CASNLKGPQETQYF. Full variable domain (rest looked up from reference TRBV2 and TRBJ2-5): EPEVTQTPSHQVTQMGQEVILRCVPISNHLYFYWYRQILGQKVEFLVSFYNNEISEKSEIFDDQFSVERPDGSNFTLKIRSTKLEDSAMYFCASNLKGPQETQYFGPGTRLLVL.

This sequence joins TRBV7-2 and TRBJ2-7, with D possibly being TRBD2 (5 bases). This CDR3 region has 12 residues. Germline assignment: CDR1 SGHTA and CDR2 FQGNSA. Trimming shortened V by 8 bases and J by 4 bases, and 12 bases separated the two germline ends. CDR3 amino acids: CASREGLYEQYF. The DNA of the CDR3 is TGTGCCAGCCGAGAGGGTTTGTACGAGCAGTACTTC.

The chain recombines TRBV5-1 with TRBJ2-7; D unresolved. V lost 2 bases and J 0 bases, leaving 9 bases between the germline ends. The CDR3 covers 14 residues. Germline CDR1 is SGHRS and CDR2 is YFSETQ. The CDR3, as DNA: TGCGCCAGCAGCTTATGGGCTAGCTCCTACGAGCAGTACTTC. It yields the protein CASSLWASSYEQYF.

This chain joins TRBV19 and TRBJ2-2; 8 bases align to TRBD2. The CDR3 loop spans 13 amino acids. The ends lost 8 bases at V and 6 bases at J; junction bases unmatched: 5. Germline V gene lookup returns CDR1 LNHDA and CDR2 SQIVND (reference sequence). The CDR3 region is CASVAGKSGELFF. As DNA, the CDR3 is TGTGCCAGTGTAGCGGGAAAGTCCGGGGAGCTGTTTTTT.

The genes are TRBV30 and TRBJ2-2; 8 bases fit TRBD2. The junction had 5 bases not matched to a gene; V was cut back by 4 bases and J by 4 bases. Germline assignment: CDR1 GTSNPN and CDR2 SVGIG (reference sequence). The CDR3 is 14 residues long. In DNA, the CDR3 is TGTGCCTGGAATAGCGGGACTGGCACCGGGGAGCTGTTTTTT. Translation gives CAWNSGTGTGELFF.

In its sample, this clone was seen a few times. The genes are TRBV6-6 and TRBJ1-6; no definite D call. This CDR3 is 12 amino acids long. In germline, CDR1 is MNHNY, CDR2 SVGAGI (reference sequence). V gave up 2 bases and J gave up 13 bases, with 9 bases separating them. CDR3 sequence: CASSYQTEPLHF. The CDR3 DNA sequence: TGTGCCAGCAGTTACCAAACAGAGCCCCTCCACTTT.

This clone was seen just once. CDR3 sequence reads: CATLLQGSTEAFF. CDR3 DNA: TGTGCCACCCTCCTACAGGGTTCTACTGAAGCTTTCTTT. This chain uses TRBV10-3 with TRBJ1-1, with a possible D match to TRBD1 (6 bases). Trimming cost V 10 bases and J 5 bases, with 17 bases left between them. Germline CDR1 and CDR2: ENHRY and SYGVKD. CDR3 length: 13 residues.

CDR3 amino acids: CASSLGGAARNTIYF. CDR3 bases: TGTGCCAGCAGCTTGGGCGGGGCCGCTAGAAACACCATATATTTT. This rearrangement joins TRBV5-5 to TRBJ1-3; D might be TRBD1 (5 bases). V was pared by 0 bases and J by 5 bases, with 12 bases between. CDR3 length: 15 amino acids. Germline V gives CDR1 SGHKS, CDR2 YYEKEE (reference sequence).

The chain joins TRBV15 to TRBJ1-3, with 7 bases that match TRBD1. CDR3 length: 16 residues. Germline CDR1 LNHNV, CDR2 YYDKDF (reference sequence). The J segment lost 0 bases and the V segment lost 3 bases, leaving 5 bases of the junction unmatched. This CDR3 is CATSSRQGLSGNTIYF. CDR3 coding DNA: TGTGCCACCAGCAGCAGACAGGGCCTCTCTGGAAACACCATATATTTT.

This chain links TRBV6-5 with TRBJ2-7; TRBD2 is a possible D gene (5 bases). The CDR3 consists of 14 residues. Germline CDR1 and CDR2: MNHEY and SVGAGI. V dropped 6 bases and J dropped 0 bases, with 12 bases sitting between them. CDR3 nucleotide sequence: TGTGCCAGCAGGCTAAGCGGAACCTCCTACGAGCAGTACTTC. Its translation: CASRLSGTSYEQYF.

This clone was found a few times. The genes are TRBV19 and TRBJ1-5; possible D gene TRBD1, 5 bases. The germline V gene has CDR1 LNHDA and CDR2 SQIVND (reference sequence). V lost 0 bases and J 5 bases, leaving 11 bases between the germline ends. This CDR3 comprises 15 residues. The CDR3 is CASSIEGTAYQPQHF. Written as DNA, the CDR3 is TGTGCCAGTAGTATAGAAGGGACGGCCTATCAGCCCCAGCATTTT. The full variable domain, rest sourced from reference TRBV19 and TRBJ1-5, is DGGITQSPKYLFRKEGQNVTLSCEQNLNHDAMYWYRQDPGQGLRLIYYSQIVNDFQKGDIAEGYSVSREKKESFPLTVTSAQKNPTAFYLCASSIEGTAYQPQHFGDGTRLSIL.

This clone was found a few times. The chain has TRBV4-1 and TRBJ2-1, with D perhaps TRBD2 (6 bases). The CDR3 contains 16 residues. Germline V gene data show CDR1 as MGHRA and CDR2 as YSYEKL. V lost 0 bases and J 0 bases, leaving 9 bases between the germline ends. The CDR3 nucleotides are TGCGCCAGCAGCCAAGATTCCGGGAGCTCCTACAATGAGCAGTTCTTC. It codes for CASSQDSGSSYNEQFF.

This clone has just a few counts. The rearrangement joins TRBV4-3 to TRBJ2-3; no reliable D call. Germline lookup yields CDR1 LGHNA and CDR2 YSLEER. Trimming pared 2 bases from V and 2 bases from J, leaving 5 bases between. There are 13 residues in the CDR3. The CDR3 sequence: CASSQRYTDTQYF. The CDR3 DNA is TGCGCCAGCAGCCAAAGATACACAGATACGCAGTATTTT.